Listed below are T cell receptor beta chains from one sample, sequenced in a study of T-cell reconstitution after alpha-beta-depleted transplantation in children. TCRdb reprocessed the PCR reads via MiXCR and lists one record per CDR3 protein. Of more than 250,000 distinct CDR3 sequences listed, roughly 9.5% are singletons. The sample was PBMCs from the stem cell graft donor, taken from the stem cell graft. The receptors were gathered from a human donor who donated a stem cell graft to a child with SCID. CDR3s include the opening cysteine and the closing phenylalanine or tryptophan. A D gene is named only where the DNA matches it firmly. The size field is filled for only some rows; it gives once, few, many or a size class.

size: few
D: NA
J: TRBJ1-3
V: TRBV9
DNA: TGTGCCAGCAGCGGGGAAACAAACACCATATATTTT
CDR3: CASSGETNTIYF

size: once
D: NA
J: TRBJ2-3
V: TRBV2
DNA: TGTGCCAGCAGTGAACCAGGGGATACGCAGTATTTT
CDR3: CASSEPGDTQYF

size: NA
D: NA
J: TRBJ1-1
V: TRBV20-1
DNA: TGCAGTGCTAGCCCCGGGCGCTCGGACACTGAAGCTTTCTTT
CDR3: CSASPGRSDTEAFF

size: NA
D: TRBD1
J: TRBJ2-7
V: TRBV20-1
DNA: TGCAGTGCTGCCGGACAGGGCGGCTACGAGCAGTACTTC
CDR3: CSAAGQGGYEQYF

size: few
D: NA
J: TRBJ2-1
V: TRBV5-1
DNA: TGCGCCAGCACCTCGGGGCCCTCCTACAATGAGCAGTTCTTC
CDR3: CASTSGPSYNEQFF

size: NA
D: TRBD2
J: TRBJ2-2
V: TRBV9
DNA: TGTGCCAGCAGCGCGCTAGCGGGGGGTTCAACCGGGGAGCTGTTTTTT
CDR3: CASSALAGGSTGELFF

size: few
D: NA
J: TRBJ1-3
V: TRBV20-1
DNA: TGCAGTGCTAGAGATCCCTCGTTGGGGACCGGAAACACCATATATTTT
CDR3: CSARDPSLGTGNTIYF

size: NA
D: NA
J: TRBJ1-5
V: TRBV12-3/TRBV12-4
DNA: TGTGCCAGCAGCACCCGTAACAGGGACTCGAGGAGCAATCAGCCCCAGCATTTT
CDR3: CASSTRNRDSRSNQPQHF

size: few
D: TRBD2
J: TRBJ2-4
V: TRBV12-3/TRBV12-4
DNA: TGTGCCAGCAGTTTAGCTTTAGCAGCGGGGGACATTCAGTACTTC
CDR3: CASSLALAAGDIQYF

size: few
D: TRBD1
J: TRBJ2-1
V: TRBV29-1
DNA: TGCAGCGTTGAAGACCCGACAGGGTTGGGTTTCAATGAGCAGTTCTTC
CDR3: CSVEDPTGLGFNEQFF

size: NA
D: TRBD2
J: TRBJ2-3
V: TRBV9
DNA: TGTGCCAGCAGCTCCGTGGAGGGAGGGACAGATACGCAGTATTTT
CDR3: CASSSVEGGTDTQYF

size: few
D: NA
J: TRBJ1-6
V: TRBV19
DNA: TGTGCCAGTACCGCACTGGGAGGGAGGAATTCACCCCTCCACTTT
CDR3: CASTALGGRNSPLHF

size: many
D: NA
J: TRBJ2-3
V: TRBV12-3/TRBV12-4
DNA: TGTGCCAGCAGTTCCCCTCCGCTCACAGATACGCAGTATTTT
CDR3: CASSSPPLTDTQYF

size: NA
D: TRBD2
J: TRBJ2-3
V: TRBV12-3/TRBV12-4
DNA: TGTGCCAGCAGTTTAGGAGCGGGGCGCCTCACAGATACGCAGTATTTT
CDR3: CASSLGAGRLTDTQYF

size: NA
D: NA
J: TRBJ1-6
V: TRBV5-1
DNA: TGCGCCAGCAGCTCGGCCCGGGCAGGGACGAACAATTCACCCCTCCACTTT
CDR3: CASSSARAGTNNSPLHF

size: many
D: NA
J: TRBJ1-1
V: TRBV24-1
DNA: TGTGCCACCAGTGATTTGGTAGTACAGAAGAAGAACACTGAAGCTTTCTTT
CDR3: CATSDLVVQKKNTEAFF

size: few
D: NA
J: TRBJ1-1
V: TRBV27
DNA: TGTGCCAGCAGTTTTGCGGGGGCTGAAGCTTTCTTT
CDR3: CASSFAGAEAFF

size: many
D: NA
J: TRBJ1-6
V: TRBV15
DNA: TGTGCCACCAGCCTCGTCCTCTATAATTCACCCCTCCACTTT
CDR3: CATSLVLYNSPLHF

size: few
D: NA
J: TRBJ1-3
V: TRBV29-1
DNA: TGCAGCGTTGTTTGGGGAAACACCATATATTTT
CDR3: CSVVWGNTIYF

size: NA
D: NA
J: TRBJ2-3
V: TRBV7-3
DNA: TGTGCCAGCAGCCTCCGGGGGCGGGACAGCACAGATACGCAGTATTTT
CDR3: CASSLRGRDSTDTQYF

size: NA
D: NA
J: TRBJ2-2
V: TRBV29-1
DNA: TGCAGCGTTGAGTATCCAGGGCCCGGGGAGCTGTTTTTT
CDR3: CSVEYPGPGELFF

size: NA
D: NA
J: TRBJ1-1
V: TRBV6-5
DNA: TGTGCCAGCAGTTACGGTTCAGGGGTCACTGAAGCTTTCTTT
CDR3: CASSYGSGVTEAFF

size: NA
D: NA
J: TRBJ2-7
V: TRBV7-8
DNA: TGTGCCAGCAGCTTATCACACTACGAGCAGTACTTC
CDR3: CASSLSHYEQYF

size: NA
D: NA
J: TRBJ1-2
V: TRBV12-3/TRBV12-4
DNA: TGTGCCAGCAGTTTAGACAGTTCTAGTGGCTACACCTTC
CDR3: CASSLDSSSGYTF

size: NA
D: TRBD1
J: TRBJ1-1
V: TRBV12-3/TRBV12-4
DNA: TGTGCCAGCAGTTTTAGAACAGGGGTGGGCACTGAAGCTTTCTTT
CDR3: CASSFRTGVGTEAFF

size: NA
D: TRBD2
J: TRBJ2-3
V: TRBV7-6
DNA: TGTGCCAGCAGCTTGAACGGGGGGGCCACAGATACGCAGTATTTT
CDR3: CASSLNGGATDTQYF

size: few
D: TRBD1
J: TRBJ1-2
V: TRBV5-4
DNA: TGTGCCAGCAGCATGGACAGGAGCTATGGCTACACCTTC
CDR3: CASSMDRSYGYTF

size: few
D: TRBD2
J: TRBJ2-5
V: TRBV9
DNA: TGTGCCAGCAGCGAAAGCGGGGGGGCGATGGAGACCCAGTACTTC
CDR3: CASSESGGAMETQYF

size: few
D: NA
J: TRBJ1-4
V: TRBV12-3/TRBV12-4
DNA: TGTGCCAGCAGGGGGAGGGCAACTAATGAAAAACTGTTTTTT
CDR3: CASRGRATNEKLFF

size: NA
D: TRBD1
J: TRBJ2-5
V: TRBV6-2/TRBV6-3
DNA: TGTGCCAGCAGTTACGAAAGGGGGCAGCCCGAAGAGACCCAGTACTTC
CDR3: CASSYERGQPEETQYF

size: few
D: NA
J: TRBJ2-7
V: TRBV12-3/TRBV12-4
DNA: TGTGCCAGCAGGCGGACCTACGAGCAGTACTTC
CDR3: CASRRTYEQYF

size: NA
D: TRBD2
J: TRBJ2-1
V: TRBV7-3
DNA: TGTGCCAGCAGCTTAAGACTAGCCTCCTACAATGAGCAGTTCTTC
CDR3: CASSLRLASYNEQFF

size: NA
D: NA
J: TRBJ2-1
V: TRBV29-1
DNA: TGCAGCTCACGGGGGTTATCCTACAATGAGCAGTTCTTC
CDR3: CSSRGLSYNEQFF

size: NA
D: NA
J: TRBJ2-5
V: TRBV10-3
DNA: TGTGCCATCAGTGAAGGGGGGGGGCTTGAGACCCAGTACTTC
CDR3: CAISEGGGLETQYF

size: many
D: NA
J: TRBJ2-7
V: TRBV7-3
DNA: TGTGCCAGCAGCTTAAGAGATTCCTACGAGCAGTACTTC
CDR3: CASSLRDSYEQYF

size: few
D: NA
J: TRBJ1-2
V: TRBV12-3/TRBV12-4
DNA: TGTGCCAGCAGCCCCACAACTAACTATGGCTACACCTTC
CDR3: CASSPTTNYGYTF

size: many
D: TRBD1
J: TRBJ2-7
V: TRBV12-3/TRBV12-4
DNA: TGTGCCAGCAGCTACGTCCCGGGACAGGGTAGGAACGAGCAGTACTTC
CDR3: CASSYVPGQGRNEQYF

size: NA
D: TRBD1
J: TRBJ2-1
V: TRBV6-1
DNA: TGTGCCAGCAGCAGTGACAGGGTAGGCTCCTACAATGAGCAGTTCTTC
CDR3: CASSSDRVGSYNEQFF

size: many
D: NA
J: TRBJ1-2
V: TRBV12-3/TRBV12-4
DNA: TGTGCCAGCAGCCTTGGGGGGCCCTATGGCTACACCTTC
CDR3: CASSLGGPYGYTF

size: NA
D: NA
J: TRBJ2-1
V: TRBV7-3
DNA: TGTGCCAGCAGCTTAGGATGGGCTCTGTACAATGAGCAGTTCTTC
CDR3: CASSLGWALYNEQFF

size: NA
D: TRBD2
J: TRBJ2-1
V: TRBV10-1
DNA: TGCGCCAGCAGTGCCGGGACTAGCGTAGGGGTGCAGTTCTTC
CDR3: CASSAGTSVGVQFF

size: NA
D: NA
J: TRBJ2-3
V: TRBV3-1
DNA: TGTGCCAGCAGCCAAGAAGGTGGGATTCTCCGCACAGATTCGCAGTATTTT
CDR3: CASSQEGGILRTDSQYF